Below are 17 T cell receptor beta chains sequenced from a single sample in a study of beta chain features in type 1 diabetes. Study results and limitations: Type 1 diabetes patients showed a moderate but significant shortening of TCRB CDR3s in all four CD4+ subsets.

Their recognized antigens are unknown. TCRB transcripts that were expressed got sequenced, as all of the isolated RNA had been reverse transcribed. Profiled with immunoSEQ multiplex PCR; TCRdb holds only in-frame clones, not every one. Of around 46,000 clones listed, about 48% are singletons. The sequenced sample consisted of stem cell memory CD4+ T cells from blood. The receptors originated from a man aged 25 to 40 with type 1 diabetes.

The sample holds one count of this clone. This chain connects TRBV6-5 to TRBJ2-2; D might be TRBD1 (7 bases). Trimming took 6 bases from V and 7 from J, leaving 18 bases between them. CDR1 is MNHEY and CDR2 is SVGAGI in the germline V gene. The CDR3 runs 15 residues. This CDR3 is CASSPRGAGIGELFF. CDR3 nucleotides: TGTGCCAGCAGCCCCAGGGGGGCTGGTATCGGGGAGCTGTTTTTT.

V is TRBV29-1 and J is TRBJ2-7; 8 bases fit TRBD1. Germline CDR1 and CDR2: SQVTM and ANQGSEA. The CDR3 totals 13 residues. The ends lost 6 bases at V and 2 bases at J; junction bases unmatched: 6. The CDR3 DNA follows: TGCAGCGTGAGGGGGACAGGTCCCTACGAGCAGTACTTC. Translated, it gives CSVRGTGPYEQYF.

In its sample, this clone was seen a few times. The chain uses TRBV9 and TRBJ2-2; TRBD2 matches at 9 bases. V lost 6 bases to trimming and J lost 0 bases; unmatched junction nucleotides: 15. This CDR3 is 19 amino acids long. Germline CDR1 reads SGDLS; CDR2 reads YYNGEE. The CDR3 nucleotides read TGTGCCAGCAAATCCGGGACTAGCAGCGGAAGGGCGAACACCGGGGAGCTGTTTTTT. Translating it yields CASKSGTSSGRANTGELFF.

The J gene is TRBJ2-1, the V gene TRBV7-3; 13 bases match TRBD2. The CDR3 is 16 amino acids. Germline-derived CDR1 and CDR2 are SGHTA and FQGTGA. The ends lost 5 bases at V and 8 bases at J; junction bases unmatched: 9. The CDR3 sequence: CASSPAGTSGTDEQFF. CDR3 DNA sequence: TGTGCCAGCAGCCCCGCCGGGACTAGCGGGACGGATGAGCAGTTCTTC. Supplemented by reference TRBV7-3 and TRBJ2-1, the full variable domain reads GAGVSQTPSNKVTEKGKYVELRCDPISGHTALYWYRQSLGQGPEFLIYFQGTGAADDSGLPNDRFFAVRPEGSVSTLKIQRTERGDSAVYLCASSPAGTSGTDEQFFGPGTRLTVL.

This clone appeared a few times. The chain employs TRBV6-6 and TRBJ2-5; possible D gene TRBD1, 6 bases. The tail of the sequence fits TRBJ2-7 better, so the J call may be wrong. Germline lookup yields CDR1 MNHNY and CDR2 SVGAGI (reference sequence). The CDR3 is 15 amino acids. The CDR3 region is CASSYYAGDTYEQYF. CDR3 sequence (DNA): TGTGCCAGCAGTTACTACGCAGGGGATACCTACGAGCAGTACTTC.

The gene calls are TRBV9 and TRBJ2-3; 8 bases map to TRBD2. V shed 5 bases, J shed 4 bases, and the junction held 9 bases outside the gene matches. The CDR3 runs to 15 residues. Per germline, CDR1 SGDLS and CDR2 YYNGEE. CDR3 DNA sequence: TGTGCCAGCAGTGAAAGCGGGAGTGCACCAGATACGCAGTATTTT. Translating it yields CASSESGSAPDTQYF.

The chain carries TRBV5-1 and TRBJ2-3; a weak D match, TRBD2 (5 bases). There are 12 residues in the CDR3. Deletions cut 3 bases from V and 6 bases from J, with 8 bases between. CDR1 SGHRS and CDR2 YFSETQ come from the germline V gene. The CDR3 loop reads CASSSRGDTQYF. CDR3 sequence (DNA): TGCGCCAGCAGCTCGAGAGGGGATACGCAGTATTTT.

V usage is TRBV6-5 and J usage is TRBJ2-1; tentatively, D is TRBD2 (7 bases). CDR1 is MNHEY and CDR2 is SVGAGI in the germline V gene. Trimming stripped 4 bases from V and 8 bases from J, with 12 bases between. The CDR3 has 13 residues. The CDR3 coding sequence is TGTGCCAGCAGTTGGCGGGGGCCGGATGAGCAGTTCTTC. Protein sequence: CASSWRGPDEQFF.

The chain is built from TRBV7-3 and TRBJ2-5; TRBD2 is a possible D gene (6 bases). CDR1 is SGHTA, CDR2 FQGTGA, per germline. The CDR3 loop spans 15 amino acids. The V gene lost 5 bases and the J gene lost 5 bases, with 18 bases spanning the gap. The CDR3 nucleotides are TGTGCCAGCAGCCGCGGACAAAACGGAGGGGAGACCCAGTACTTC. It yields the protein CASSRGQNGGETQYF.

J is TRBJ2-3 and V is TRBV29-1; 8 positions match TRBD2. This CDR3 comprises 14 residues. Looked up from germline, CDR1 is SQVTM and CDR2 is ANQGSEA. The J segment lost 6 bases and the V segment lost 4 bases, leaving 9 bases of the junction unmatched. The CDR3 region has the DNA TGCAGCGTTGGGACGGGGGGGGCCGGGGATACGCAGTATTTT. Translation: CSVGTGGAGDTQYF.

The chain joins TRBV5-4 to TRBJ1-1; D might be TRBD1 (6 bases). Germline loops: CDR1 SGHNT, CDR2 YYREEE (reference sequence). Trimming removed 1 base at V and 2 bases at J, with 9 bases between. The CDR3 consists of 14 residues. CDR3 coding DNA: TGTGCCAGCAGCTTGACGACAGGAAACACTGAAGCTTTCTTT. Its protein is CASSLTTGNTEAFF. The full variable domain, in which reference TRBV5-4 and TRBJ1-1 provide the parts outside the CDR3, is ETGVTQSPTHLIKTRGQQVTLRCSSQSGHNTVSWYQQALGQGPQFIFQYYREEENGRGNFPPRFSGLQFPNYSSELNVNALELDDSALYLCASSLTTGNTEAFFGQGTRLTVV.

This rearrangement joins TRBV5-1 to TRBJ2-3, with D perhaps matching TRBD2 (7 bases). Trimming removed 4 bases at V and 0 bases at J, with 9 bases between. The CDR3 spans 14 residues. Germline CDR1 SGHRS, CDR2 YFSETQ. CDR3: CASSGGASTDTQYF. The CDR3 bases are TGCGCCAGCAGCGGGGGGGCTAGCACAGATACGCAGTATTTT. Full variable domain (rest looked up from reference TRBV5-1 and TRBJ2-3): KAGVTQTPRYLIKTRGQQVTLSCSPISGHRSVSWYQQTPGQGLQFLFEYFSETQRNKGNFPGRFSGRQFSNSRSEMNVSTLELGDSALYLCASSGGASTDTQYFGPGTRLTVL.

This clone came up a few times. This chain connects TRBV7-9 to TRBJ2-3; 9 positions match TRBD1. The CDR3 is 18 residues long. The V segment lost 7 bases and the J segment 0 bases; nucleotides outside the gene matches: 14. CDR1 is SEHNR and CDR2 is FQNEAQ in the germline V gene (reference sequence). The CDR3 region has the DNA TGTGCCAGCAAAGCCGGGACAGGGAACATTGCTAGCACAGATACGCAGTATTTT. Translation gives CASKAGTGNIASTDTQYF.

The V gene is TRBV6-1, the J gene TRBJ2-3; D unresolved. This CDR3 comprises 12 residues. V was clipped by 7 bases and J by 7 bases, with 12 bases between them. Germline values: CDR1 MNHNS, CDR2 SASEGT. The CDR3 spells CASTPAGYTQYF. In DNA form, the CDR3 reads TGTGCCAGCACCCCGGCAGGATATACGCAGTATTTT.

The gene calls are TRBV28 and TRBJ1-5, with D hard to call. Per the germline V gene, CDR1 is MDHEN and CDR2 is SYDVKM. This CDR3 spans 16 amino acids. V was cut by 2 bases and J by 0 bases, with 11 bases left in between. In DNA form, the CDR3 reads TGTGCCAGCAGTTTAGCGGCCTTACCTAGCAATCAGCCCCAGCATTTT. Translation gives CASSLAALPSNQPQHF.

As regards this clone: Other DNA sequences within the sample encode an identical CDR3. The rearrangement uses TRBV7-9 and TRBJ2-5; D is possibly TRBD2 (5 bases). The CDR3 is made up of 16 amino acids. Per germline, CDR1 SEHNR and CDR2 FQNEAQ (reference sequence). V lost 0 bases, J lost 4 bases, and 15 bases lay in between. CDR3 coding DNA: TGTGCCAGCAGCTTAGCACGAAGACTGGCGGGAGAGACCCAGTACTTC. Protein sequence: CASSLARRLAGETQYF.

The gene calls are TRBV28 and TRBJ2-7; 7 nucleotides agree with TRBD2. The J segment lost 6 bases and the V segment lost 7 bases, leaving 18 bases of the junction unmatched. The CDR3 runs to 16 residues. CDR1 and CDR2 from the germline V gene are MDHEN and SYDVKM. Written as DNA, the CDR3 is TGTGCCAGCACCTGGGGGGGGAGCCGACCCGCGGCCGAGCAGTACTTC. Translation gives CASTWGGSRPAAEQYF.